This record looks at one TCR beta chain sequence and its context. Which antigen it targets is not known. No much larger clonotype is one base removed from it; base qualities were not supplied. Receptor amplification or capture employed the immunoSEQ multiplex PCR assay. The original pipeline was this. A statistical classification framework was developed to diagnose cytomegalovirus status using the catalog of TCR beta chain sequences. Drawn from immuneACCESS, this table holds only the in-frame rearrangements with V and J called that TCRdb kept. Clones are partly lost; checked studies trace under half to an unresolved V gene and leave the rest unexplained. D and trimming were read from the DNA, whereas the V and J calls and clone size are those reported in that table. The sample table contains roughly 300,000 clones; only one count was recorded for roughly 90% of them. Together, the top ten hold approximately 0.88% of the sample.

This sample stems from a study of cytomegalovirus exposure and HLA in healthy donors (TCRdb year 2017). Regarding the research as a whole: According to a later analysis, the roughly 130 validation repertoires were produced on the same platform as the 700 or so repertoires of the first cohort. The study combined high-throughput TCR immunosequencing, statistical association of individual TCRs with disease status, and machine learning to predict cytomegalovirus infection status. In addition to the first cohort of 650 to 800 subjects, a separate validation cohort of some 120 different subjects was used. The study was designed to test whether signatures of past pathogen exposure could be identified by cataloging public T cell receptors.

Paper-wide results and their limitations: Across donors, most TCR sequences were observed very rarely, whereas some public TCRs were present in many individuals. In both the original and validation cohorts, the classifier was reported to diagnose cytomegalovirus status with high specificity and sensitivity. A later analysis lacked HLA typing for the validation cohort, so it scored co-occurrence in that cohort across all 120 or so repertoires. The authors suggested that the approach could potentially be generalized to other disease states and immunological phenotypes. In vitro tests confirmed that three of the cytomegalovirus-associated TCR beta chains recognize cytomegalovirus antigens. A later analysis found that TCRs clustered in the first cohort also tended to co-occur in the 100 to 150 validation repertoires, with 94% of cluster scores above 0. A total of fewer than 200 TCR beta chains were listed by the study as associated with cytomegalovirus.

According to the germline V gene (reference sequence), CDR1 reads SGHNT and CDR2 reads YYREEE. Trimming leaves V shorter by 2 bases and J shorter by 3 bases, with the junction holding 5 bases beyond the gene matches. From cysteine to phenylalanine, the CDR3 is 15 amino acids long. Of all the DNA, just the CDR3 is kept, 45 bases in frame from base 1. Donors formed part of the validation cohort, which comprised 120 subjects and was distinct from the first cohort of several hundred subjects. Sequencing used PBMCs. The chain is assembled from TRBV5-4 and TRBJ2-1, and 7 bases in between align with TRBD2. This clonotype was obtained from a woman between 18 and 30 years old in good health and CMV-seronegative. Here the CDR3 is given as CASSFRRELYNEQFF. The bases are TGTGCCAGCAGCTTTCGGCGGGAGCTCTACAATGAGCAGTTCTTC.